These T cell receptor beta chains were read from a single sample in a study of CD8+ T cells in alopecia areata. Only in-frame clones appear in the TCRdb table, and some are missing; sequencing was by immunoSEQ multiplex PCR. The table includes 110,000 to 150,000 clones, about three fifths detected once. The sequenced sample was CD8+ T cells sorted from blood. The receptors originated from a human donor in good health. CDR3s include the opening cysteine and the closing phenylalanine or tryptophan. D genes are given only for firm matches. Rows may omit the clone size; those that give it use once, few, many or a size class.

j_call: TRBJ2-7; d_call: .; clone_size: once; v_call: TRBV9; cdr3_nt: TGTGCCAGCAGCGCGGACACGACCTTCTCCCACGAGCAGTACTTC; cdr3_aa: CASSADTTFSHEQYF
j_call: TRBJ2-5; d_call: .; clone_size: few; v_call: TRBV7-9; cdr3_nt: TGTGCCAGCAGCTCAGAGGGAGGAGAGACCCAGTACTTC; cdr3_aa: CASSSEGGETQYF
j_call: TRBJ2-6; d_call: TRBD2; clone_size: few; v_call: TRBV2; cdr3_nt: TGTGCCAGCAGTGATAACGCTAGCGGACGCTCTGGGGCCAACGTCCTGACTTTC; cdr3_aa: CASSDNASGRSGANVLTF
j_call: TRBJ2-3; d_call: .; clone_size: .; v_call: TRBV1; cdr3_nt: TGCACCAGCAGCCAAGGGACTAGCGGCACAGATACGCAGTATTTT; cdr3_aa: CTSSQGTSGTDTQYF
j_call: TRBJ1-1; d_call: TRBD1; clone_size: .; v_call: TRBV7-9; cdr3_nt: TGTGCCAGCAGCGGTACAGGGGGGGAACCTGAAGCTTTCTTT; cdr3_aa: CASSGTGGEPEAFF
j_call: TRBJ2-7; d_call: .; clone_size: few; v_call: TRBV5-1; cdr3_nt: TGCGCCAGCAGCCCCGGGGGCTACGAGCAGTACTTC; cdr3_aa: CASSPGGYEQYF
j_call: TRBJ1-5; d_call: TRBD1; clone_size: .; v_call: TRBV10-3; cdr3_nt: TGTGCCATCAGAAAGACAGGGGATCTTGATCAGCCCCAGCATTTT; cdr3_aa: CAIRKTGDLDQPQHF
j_call: TRBJ1-4; d_call: .; clone_size: .; v_call: TRBV6-6; cdr3_nt: TGTGCCAGCCTGGAGATGCTCAATGAAAAACTGTTTTTT; cdr3_aa: CASLEMLNEKLFF
j_call: TRBJ2-7; d_call: .; clone_size: .; v_call: TRBV14; cdr3_nt: TGTGCCAGCAGCCAATTTTTGTCCTTCGAGCAGTACTTC; cdr3_aa: CASSQFLSFEQYF
j_call: TRBJ1-1; d_call: TRBD1; clone_size: .; v_call: TRBV10-3; cdr3_nt: TGTGCCATCATTCCAGGACAGGGAGGTAGAGCTTTCTTT; cdr3_aa: CAIIPGQGGRAFF
j_call: TRBJ2-2; d_call: .; clone_size: .; v_call: TRBV6-5; cdr3_nt: TGTGCCAGCAGGCAGGGAGGGGAGCTGTTTTTT; cdr3_aa: CASRQGGELFF
j_call: TRBJ2-7; d_call: .; clone_size: .; v_call: TRBV28; cdr3_nt: TGTGCCAGCAGTTTAACCGGGAGTGGTGAGCAGTACTTC; cdr3_aa: CASSLTGSGEQYF
j_call: TRBJ2-2; d_call: .; clone_size: .; v_call: TRBV7-6; cdr3_nt: TGTGCCAGCAGCGAAACAGAGACCGGGGAGCTGTTTTTT; cdr3_aa: CASSETETGELFF
j_call: TRBJ2-7; d_call: .; clone_size: few; v_call: TRBV27; cdr3_nt: TGTGCCAGCTCCGACGGTTACGAGCAGTACTTC; cdr3_aa: CASSDGYEQYF
j_call: TRBJ1-5; d_call: .; clone_size: .; v_call: TRBV7-6; cdr3_nt: TGTGCCAGCAGCATAGGGGGAAATCAGCCCCAGCATTTT; cdr3_aa: CASSIGGNQPQHF
j_call: TRBJ2-3; d_call: .; clone_size: .; v_call: TRBV27; cdr3_nt: TGTGCCAGCAGGCAATTCGTTATCAACACAGATACGCAGTATTTT; cdr3_aa: CASRQFVINTDTQYF
j_call: TRBJ2-3; d_call: .; clone_size: .; v_call: TRBV27; cdr3_nt: TGTGCCAGCAGTTTGGGAATCACAGATACGCAGTATTTT; cdr3_aa: CASSLGITDTQYF
j_call: TRBJ2-1; d_call: TRBD2; clone_size: .; v_call: TRBV7-6; cdr3_nt: TGTGCCAGCAGCCAGGTAGCGGGAGACCACAATGAGCAGTTCTTC; cdr3_aa: CASSQVAGDHNEQFF
j_call: TRBJ1-2; d_call: .; clone_size: .; v_call: TRBV4-1; cdr3_nt: TGCGCCAGCAGCCAAGATCGTACAGACTCCTATGGCTACACCTTC; cdr3_aa: CASSQDRTDSYGYTF
j_call: TRBJ2-1; d_call: .; clone_size: .; v_call: TRBV7-8; cdr3_nt: TGTGCCAGCAGCCCGGAGTCGAAGGAGCAGTTCTTC; cdr3_aa: CASSPESKEQFF
j_call: TRBJ2-7; d_call: .; clone_size: .; v_call: TRBV2; cdr3_nt: TGTGCCAGCAATCTACAGGTATCCTACGAGCAGTACTTC; cdr3_aa: CASNLQVSYEQYF
j_call: TRBJ2-5; d_call: .; clone_size: .; v_call: TRBV7-9; cdr3_nt: TGTGCCAGCACCCCGCAGATTGAGACCCAGTACTTC; cdr3_aa: CASTPQIETQYF
j_call: TRBJ2-1; d_call: TRBD2; clone_size: .; v_call: TRBV29-1; cdr3_nt: TGCAGCGTCGACGATAGCGGGAGGGCGAATGAGCAGTTCTTC; cdr3_aa: CSVDDSGRANEQFF
j_call: TRBJ1-5; d_call: .; clone_size: .; v_call: TRBV2; cdr3_nt: TGTGCCAGCACTAATCGGTATCAGCCCCAGCATTTT; cdr3_aa: CASTNRYQPQHF
j_call: TRBJ2-7; d_call: TRBD1; clone_size: .; v_call: TRBV2; cdr3_nt: TGTGCCAGCAGTGAAGGGACAGGGGAATTCGAGCAGTACTTC; cdr3_aa: CASSEGTGEFEQYF
j_call: TRBJ2-1; d_call: TRBD1; clone_size: few; v_call: TRBV29-1; cdr3_nt: TGCAGCGTTCCTGTACAGGGGGGCTCCTACAATGAGCAGTTCTTC; cdr3_aa: CSVPVQGGSYNEQFF
j_call: TRBJ1-4; d_call: .; clone_size: .; v_call: TRBV10-2; cdr3_nt: TGCGCCGGGTCACAGGGTGCGAATGAAAAACTGTTTTTT; cdr3_aa: CAGSQGANEKLFF